What follows are 2 T cell receptor beta chains derived from one specimen sequenced in a study of shared clonotypes between healthy human individuals. The table came from immunoSEQ multiplex PCR; TCRdb's copy has only in-frame clones and leaves some out. Counted here are fewer than 600,000 clones, more than 65% occurring once; the ten biggest clones make up over 10%. Sequenced input: PBMCs. These receptors all come from a woman between 35 and 50 years old in good health. Some clones in this sample may be carry-over from other donors' samples.

Concerning this clone: Additional DNA sequences in this sample encode the identical CDR3. The chain couples TRBV27 to TRBJ2-7; 8 bases agree with TRBD2. The V gene's germline CDR1 is MNHEY and CDR2 SMNVEV (reference sequence). Germline trimming cut 4 bases from V and 4 bases from J; bases unmatched to any gene: 6. The CDR3 sequence is 14 residues long. CDR3 sequence: CASSSGLGRYEQYF. CDR3 nucleotides: TGTGCCAGCAGTTCGGGACTAGGCCGTTACGAGCAGTACTTC.

The V and J genes are TRBV6-1 and TRBJ1-1, with 11 bases matching TRBD1. After removal of 8 bases from V and 3 bases from J, the junction contained 5 bases not matched to a gene. Germline CDR1 is MNHNS and CDR2 is SASEGT. The CDR3 consists of 14 residues. DNA of the CDR3: TGTGCCAGCCGGACAGGGGGCGGTTACACTGAAGCTTTCTTT. Translation gives CASRTGGGYTEAFF.